Each of the 2 T cell receptor beta chains below was sequenced from the same sample in a study of CD8 T cells in ankylosing spondylitis (dated by TCRdb to about 2017). Results and caveats for the whole study, not just this receptor: Blood from ankylosing spondylitis patients appeared to be characterized by a TCR beta motif composed of about eight highly homologous amino acid variants.

No cognate antigen is known for these TCRs. The library was generated by 5' RACE. Sequencing instrument: Illumina HiSeq 2500. TCRdb reworked the public reads: Q25 trimming with fastp, MiXCR clone assembly, productive beta chains retained. Rows with one shared CDR3 protein collapse into an entry with the most common genes and DNA. The sample includes some 800,000 distinct CDR3 sequences, with roughly 10% observed a single time. The biggest ten clones account for roughly 0.51% of the sample. Sequencing was done on a sample of blood, either unsorted or a sorted T cell fraction (not recorded which). These receptors came from a male donor with ankylosing spondylitis.

This clonotype was seen only once. The chain recombines TRBV27 with TRBJ2-2, with D perhaps TRBD1 (6 bases). The CDR3 totals 13 residues. In germline, CDR1 is MNHEY, CDR2 SMNVEV (reference sequence). V was pared by 8 bases and J by 4 bases, with 11 bases between. CDR3 sequence reads: CASWGRGTGELFF. The CDR3 DNA is TGTGCCAGCTGGGGGCGCGGCACCGGGGAGCTGTTTTTT.

J is TRBJ2-7 and V is TRBV30; no definite D call. CDR3 size: 12 residues. Germline V CDR1 and CDR2: GTSNPN, SVGIG (reference sequence). V was clipped by 2 bases and J by 5 bases, with 10 bases between them. CDR3 protein: CAWSILLDEQYF. The CDR3 DNA sequence: TGTGCCTGGAGTATTCTTTTGGACGAGCAGTACTTC.